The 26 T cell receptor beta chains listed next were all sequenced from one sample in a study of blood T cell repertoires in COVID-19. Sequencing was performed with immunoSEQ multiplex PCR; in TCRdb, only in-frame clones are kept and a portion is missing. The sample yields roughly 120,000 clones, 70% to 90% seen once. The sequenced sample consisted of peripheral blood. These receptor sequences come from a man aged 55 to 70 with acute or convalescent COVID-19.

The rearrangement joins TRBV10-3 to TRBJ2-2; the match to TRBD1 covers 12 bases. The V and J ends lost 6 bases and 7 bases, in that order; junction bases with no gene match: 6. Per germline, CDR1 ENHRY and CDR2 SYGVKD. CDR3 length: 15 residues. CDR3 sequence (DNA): TGTGCCATCAGGGGGACAGGGGGCCTGGTCGGGGAGCTGTTTTTT. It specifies CAIRGTGGLVGELFF.

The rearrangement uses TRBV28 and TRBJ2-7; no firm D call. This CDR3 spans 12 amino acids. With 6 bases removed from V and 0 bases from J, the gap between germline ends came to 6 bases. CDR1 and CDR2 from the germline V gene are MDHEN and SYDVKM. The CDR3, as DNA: TGTGCCAGCAGAGCCACCTCCTACGAGCAGTACTTC. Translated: CASRATSYEQYF.

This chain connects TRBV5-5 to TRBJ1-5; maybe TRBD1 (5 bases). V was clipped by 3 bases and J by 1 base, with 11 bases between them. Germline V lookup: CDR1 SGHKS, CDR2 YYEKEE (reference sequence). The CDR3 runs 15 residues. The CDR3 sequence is CASSSTDRSNQPQHF. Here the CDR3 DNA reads TGTGCCAGCAGCTCGACAGACCGCAGCAATCAGCCCCAGCATTTT.

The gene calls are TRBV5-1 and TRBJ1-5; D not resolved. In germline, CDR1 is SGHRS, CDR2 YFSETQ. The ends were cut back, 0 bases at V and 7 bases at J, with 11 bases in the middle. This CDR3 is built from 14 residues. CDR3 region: CASSLGEEDQPQHF. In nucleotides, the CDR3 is TGCGCCAGCAGCTTGGGGGAGGAGGACCAGCCCCAGCATTTT.

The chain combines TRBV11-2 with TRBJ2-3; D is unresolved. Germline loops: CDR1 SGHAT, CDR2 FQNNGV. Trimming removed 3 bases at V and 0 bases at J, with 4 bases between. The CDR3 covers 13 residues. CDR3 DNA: TGTGCCAGCAGCTTGACTAGCACAGATACGCAGTATTTT. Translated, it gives CASSLTSTDTQYF.

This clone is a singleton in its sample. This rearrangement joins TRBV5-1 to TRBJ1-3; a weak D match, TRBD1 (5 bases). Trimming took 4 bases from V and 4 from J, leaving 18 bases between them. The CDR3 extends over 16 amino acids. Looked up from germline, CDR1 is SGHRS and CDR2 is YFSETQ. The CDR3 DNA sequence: TGCGCCAGCAGCCCCCGACCGGGGGAGTACGGAAACACCATATATTTT. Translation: CASSPRPGEYGNTIYF.

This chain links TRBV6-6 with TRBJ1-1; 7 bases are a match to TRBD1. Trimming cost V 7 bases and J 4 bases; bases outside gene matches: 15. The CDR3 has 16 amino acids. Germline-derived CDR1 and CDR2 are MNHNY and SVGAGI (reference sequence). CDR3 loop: CASTPKGRDSPTEAFF. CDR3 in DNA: TGTGCCAGCACCCCGAAGGGTAGGGACAGCCCCACTGAAGCTTTCTTT.

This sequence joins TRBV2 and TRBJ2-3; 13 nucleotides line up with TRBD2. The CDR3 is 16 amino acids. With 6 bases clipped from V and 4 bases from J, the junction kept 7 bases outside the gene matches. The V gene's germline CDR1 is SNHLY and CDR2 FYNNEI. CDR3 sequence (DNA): TGTGCCAGCAGGCGGACTAGCGGGAGTCCCGCAGATACGCAGTATTTT. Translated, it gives CASRRTSGSPADTQYF.

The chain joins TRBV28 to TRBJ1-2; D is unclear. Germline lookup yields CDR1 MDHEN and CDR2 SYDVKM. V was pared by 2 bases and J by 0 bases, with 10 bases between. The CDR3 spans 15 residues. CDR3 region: CASSLATAANYGYTF. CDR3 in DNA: TGTGCCAGCAGTTTAGCAACAGCCGCTAACTATGGCTACACCTTC.

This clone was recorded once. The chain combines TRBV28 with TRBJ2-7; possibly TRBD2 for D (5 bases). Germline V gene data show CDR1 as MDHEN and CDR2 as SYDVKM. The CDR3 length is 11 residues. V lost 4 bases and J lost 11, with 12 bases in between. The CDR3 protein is CASSSAGVEYF. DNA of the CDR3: TGTGCCAGCAGTTCCGCCGGGGTTGAGTACTTC.

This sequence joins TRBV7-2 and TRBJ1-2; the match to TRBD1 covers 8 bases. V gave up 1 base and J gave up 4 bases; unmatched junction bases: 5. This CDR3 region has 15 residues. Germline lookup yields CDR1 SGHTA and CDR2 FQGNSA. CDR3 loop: CASSLGGQGLYGYTF. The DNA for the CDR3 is TGTGCCAGCAGCTTAGGCGGACAGGGCCTCTATGGCTACACCTTC.

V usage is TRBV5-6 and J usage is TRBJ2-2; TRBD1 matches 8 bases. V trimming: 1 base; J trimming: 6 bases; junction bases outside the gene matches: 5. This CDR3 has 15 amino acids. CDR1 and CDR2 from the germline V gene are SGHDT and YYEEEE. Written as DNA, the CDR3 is TGTGCCAGCAGCTTGAGGACAGGGATGGCCGGGGAGCTGTTTTTT. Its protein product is CASSLRTGMAGELFF.

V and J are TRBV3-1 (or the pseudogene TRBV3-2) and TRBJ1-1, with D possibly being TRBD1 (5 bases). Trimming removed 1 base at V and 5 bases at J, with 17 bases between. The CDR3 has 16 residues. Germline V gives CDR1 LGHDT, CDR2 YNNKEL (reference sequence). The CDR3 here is CASSQAAGWVRTEAFF. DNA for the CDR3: TGTGCCAGCAGCCAAGCGGCAGGGTGGGTGAGAACTGAAGCTTTCTTT.

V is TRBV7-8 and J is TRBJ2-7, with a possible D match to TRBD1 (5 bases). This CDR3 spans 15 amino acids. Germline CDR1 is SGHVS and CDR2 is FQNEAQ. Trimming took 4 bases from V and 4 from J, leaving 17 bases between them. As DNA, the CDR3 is TGTGCCAGCAGCTCTAGGGGTGGAGTTTTTTACGAGCAGTACTTC. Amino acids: CASSSRGGVFYEQYF.

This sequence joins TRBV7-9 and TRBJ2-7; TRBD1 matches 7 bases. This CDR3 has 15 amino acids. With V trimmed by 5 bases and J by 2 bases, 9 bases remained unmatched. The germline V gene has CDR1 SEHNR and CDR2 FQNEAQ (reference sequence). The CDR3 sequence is CASSIDRDSPYEQYF. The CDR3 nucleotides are TGTGCCAGCAGCATCGACCGGGACAGCCCCTACGAGCAGTACTTC.

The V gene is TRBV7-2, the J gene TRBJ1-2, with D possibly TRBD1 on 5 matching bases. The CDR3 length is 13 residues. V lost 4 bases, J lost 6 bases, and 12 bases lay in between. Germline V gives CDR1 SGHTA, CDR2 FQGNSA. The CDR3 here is CASSYRQGNGYTF. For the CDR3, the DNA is TGTGCCAGCAGCTATCGCCAGGGCAATGGCTACACCTTC.

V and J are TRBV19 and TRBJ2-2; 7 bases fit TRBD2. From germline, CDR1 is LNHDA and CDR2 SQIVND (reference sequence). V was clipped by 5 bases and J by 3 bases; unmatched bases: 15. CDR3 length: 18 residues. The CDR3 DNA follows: TGTGCCAGTAGTTTTCTCTCCGGGGGGAGAGGGGACACCGGGGAGCTGTTTTTT. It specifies CASSFLSGGRGDTGELFF. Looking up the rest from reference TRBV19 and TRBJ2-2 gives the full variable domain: DGGITQSPKYLFRKEGQNVTLSCEQNLNHDAMYWYRQDPGQGLRLIYYSQIVNDFQKGDIAEGYSVSREKKESFPLTVTSAQKNPTAFYLCASSFLSGGRGDTGELFFGEGSRLTVL.

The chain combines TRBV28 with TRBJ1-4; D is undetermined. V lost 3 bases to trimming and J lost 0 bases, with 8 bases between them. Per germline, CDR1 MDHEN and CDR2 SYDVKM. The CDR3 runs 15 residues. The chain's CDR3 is CASSLVPATNEKLFF. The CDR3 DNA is TGTGCCAGCAGTTTGGTGCCAGCAACTAATGAAAAACTGTTTTTT.

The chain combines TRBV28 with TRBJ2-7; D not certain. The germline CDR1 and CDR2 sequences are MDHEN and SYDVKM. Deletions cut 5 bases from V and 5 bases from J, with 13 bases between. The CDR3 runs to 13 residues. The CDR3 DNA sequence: TGTGCCAGCAGTCACCCCCACATCGACGAGCAGTACTTC. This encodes CASSHPHIDEQYF.

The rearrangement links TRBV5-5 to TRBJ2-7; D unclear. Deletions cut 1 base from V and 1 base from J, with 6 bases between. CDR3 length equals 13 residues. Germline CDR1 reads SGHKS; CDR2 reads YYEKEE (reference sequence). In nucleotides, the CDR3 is TGTGCCAGCAGCTTGATAGCATCCTACGAGCAGTACTTC. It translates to CASSLIASYEQYF.

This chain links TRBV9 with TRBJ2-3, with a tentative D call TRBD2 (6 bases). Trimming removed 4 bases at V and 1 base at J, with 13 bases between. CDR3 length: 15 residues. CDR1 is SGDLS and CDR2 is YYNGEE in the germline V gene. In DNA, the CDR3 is TGTGCCAGCAGCCCCTGGGACTTTGGCACAGATACGCAGTATTTT. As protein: CASSPWDFGTDTQYF. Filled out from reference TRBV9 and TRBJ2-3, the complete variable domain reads DSGVTQTPKHLITATGQRVTLRCSPRSGDLSVYWYQQSLDQGLQFLIQYYNGEERAKGNILERFSAQQFPDLHSELNLSSLELGDSALYFCASSPWDFGTDTQYFGPGTRLTVL.

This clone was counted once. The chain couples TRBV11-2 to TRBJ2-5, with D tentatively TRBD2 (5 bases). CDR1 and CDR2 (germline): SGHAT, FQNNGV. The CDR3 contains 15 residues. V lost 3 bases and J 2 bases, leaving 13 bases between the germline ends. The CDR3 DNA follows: TGTGCCAGCAGCTTGGCTGGCGGGTATCAAGAGACCCAGTACTTC. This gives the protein CASSLAGGYQETQYF.

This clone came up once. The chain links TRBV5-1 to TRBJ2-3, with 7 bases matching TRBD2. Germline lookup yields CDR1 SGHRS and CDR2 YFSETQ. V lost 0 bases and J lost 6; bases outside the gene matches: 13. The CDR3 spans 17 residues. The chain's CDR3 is CASSLANRGRMVDTQYF. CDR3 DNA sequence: TGCGCCAGCAGCTTGGCGAATCGCGGGAGAATGGTGGATACGCAGTATTTT.

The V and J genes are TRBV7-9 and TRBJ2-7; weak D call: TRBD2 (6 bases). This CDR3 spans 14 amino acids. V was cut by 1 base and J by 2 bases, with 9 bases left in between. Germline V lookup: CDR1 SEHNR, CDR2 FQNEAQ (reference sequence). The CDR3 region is CASSLGGVPYEQYF. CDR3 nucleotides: TGTGCCAGCAGCTTAGGGGGGGTTCCCTACGAGCAGTACTTC.

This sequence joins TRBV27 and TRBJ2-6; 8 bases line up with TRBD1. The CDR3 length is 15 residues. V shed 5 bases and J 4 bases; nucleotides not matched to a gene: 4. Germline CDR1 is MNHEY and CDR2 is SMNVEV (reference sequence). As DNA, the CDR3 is TGTGCCAGCAGTCAGGGGGCGCCAGGGGCCAACGTCCTGACTTTC. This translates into CASSQGAPGANVLTF.

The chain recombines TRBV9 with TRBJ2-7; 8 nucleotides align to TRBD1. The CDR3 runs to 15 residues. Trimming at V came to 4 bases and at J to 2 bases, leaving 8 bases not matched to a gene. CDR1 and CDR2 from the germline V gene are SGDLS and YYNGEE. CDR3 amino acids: CASSPDRGPTYEQYF. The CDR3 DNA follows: TGTGCCAGCAGCCCTGACAGGGGTCCCACCTACGAGCAGTACTTC.